This T cell receptor beta chain was profiled in a study of control samples from healthy donors and cancer patients. Produced via immunoSEQ multiplex PCR; TCRdb's table is partial and in-frame only. The repertoire holds just under 150,000 clones, around 90% seen once, with approximately 3.2% in the top ten. CDR1 and CDR2 (germline): SGHRS, YFSETQ. CDR3 length equals 13 residues. V was pared by 4 bases and J by 3 bases, with 11 bases between. The TCR originated in a man younger than 40 in good health. The chain couples TRBV5-1 to TRBJ2-7; tentatively, D is TRBD1 or TRBD2 (5 bases each). The sequenced sample was blood. The CDR3 is CASSAGTNYEQYF. The CDR3, as DNA: TGCGCCAGCAGCGCCGGGACGAACTACGAGCAGTACTTC.